These 20 T cell receptor beta chains were sequenced from one sample in a study of metastatic and nonmetastatic thyroid tumors. Patients were all untreated before their thyroid surgery. Via MiXCR, TCRdb re-called the PCR reads. The data hold some 28,000 clones, with 16% observed a single time. Sequencing was done on a sample of blood. The receptors were sampled from a female donor with papillary thyroid cancer or a benign thyroid nodule (not recorded which). Some clones in this sample may be carry-over from other donors' samples.

This clone was seen many times. V usage is TRBV18 and J usage is TRBJ2-1; TRBD2 aligns across 7 bases. The J segment lost 6 bases and the V segment lost 2 bases, leaving 1 base of the junction unmatched. Germline CDR1 KGHSH, CDR2 LQKENI. The CDR3 is 13 amino acids. The CDR3 spells CASSPTGGNEQFF. CDR3 in DNA: TGTGCCAGCTCACCAACGGGGGGCAATGAGCAGTTCTTC.

At least ten counts were recorded for this clone. DNA for the CDR3: TGTGCCAGCAGAGAACAGGGTACTTACGAGCAGTACTTC. This translates into CASREQGTYEQYF. The V gene is TRBV6-1, the J gene TRBJ2-7, with a weak D call TRBD1 (6 bases). Germline CDR1 is MNHNS and CDR2 is SASEGT. The CDR3 extends over 13 amino acids. The V end lost 6 bases, the J end lost 4 bases, and 13 bases lay between the germline ends.

This clone showed up many times. The chain carries TRBV28 and TRBJ2-3, with 8 nucleotides matching TRBD2. Trimming removed 6 bases from V and 1 base from J; junction bases left unmatched: 9. The CDR3 extends over 16 amino acids. CDR1 is MDHEN, CDR2 SYDVKM, per germline. CDR3 amino acids: CASRDLRREGTDTQYF. CDR3 nucleotides: TGTGCCAGCAGAGATTTAAGGCGGGAGGGCACAGATACGCAGTATTTT.

This clone has ten or more counts. The CDR3 sequence is CATSGPGSNYGYTF. The CDR3 DNA is TGTGCCACCAGTGGGCCAGGGAGTAACTATGGCTACACCTTC. The rearrangement links TRBV24-1 to TRBJ1-2, with a tentative D call TRBD1 (5 bases). Trimming cost V 5 bases and J 1 base, with 10 bases left between them. There are 14 residues in the CDR3. Germline values: CDR1 KGHDR, CDR2 SFDVKD.

This chain joins TRBV20-1 and TRBJ2-1; either TRBD1 or TRBD2 may supply D (6 bases each). This CDR3 has 16 amino acids. Germline CDR1 and CDR2: DFQATT and SNEGSKA (reference sequence). Trimming removed 3 bases at V and 11 bases at J, with 26 bases between. The CDR3 nucleotides are TGCAGTGCTAGGGATACCCGGGGTAGCGGAGGACAGAAGCAGTTCTTC. Residues: CSARDTRGSGGQKQFF.

This clone was recorded at least ten times. The rearrangement joins TRBV7-6 to TRBJ2-3; 10 positions agree with TRBD2. The V gene end was trimmed by 5 bases and the J gene end by 3 bases; junction bases not matched to a gene: 2. Per germline, CDR1 SGHVS and CDR2 FNYEAQ. The CDR3 totals 14 residues. The CDR3, as DNA: TGTGCCAGCAGCCAGGGACTAGCGACAGATACGCAGTATTTT. This translates into CASSQGLATDTQYF.

The V and J genes are TRBV6-5 and TRBJ1-1; the D gene is possibly TRBD1 (5 bases). Trimming left V 4 bases short and J 7 bases short, with 16 bases between. This CDR3 contains 14 residues. Germline values: CDR1 MNHEY, CDR2 SVGAGI. The CDR3 loop is CASSSTGGGGEAFF. The CDR3 bases are TGTGCCAGCAGTTCCACAGGAGGTGGCGGTGAAGCTTTCTTT.

This clone was seen ten or more times. Written as DNA, the CDR3 is TGTGCCAGCAGTGGGGTAGGGTTGAGTGAAAAACTGTTTTTT. It yields the protein CASSGVGLSEKLFF. V usage is TRBV28 and J usage is TRBJ1-4; unclear D gene. Trimming cost V 5 bases and J 7 bases, with 14 bases left between them. This CDR3 has 14 amino acids. Germline lookup yields CDR1 MDHEN and CDR2 SYDVKM.

Only a few counts were recorded for this clone. This chain uses TRBV7-4 with TRBJ2-1; D may be TRBD2 (6 bases). V was pared by 1 base and J by 3 bases, with 31 bases between. CDR3 length: 22 amino acids. The V gene's germline CDR1 is SGHVT and CDR2 SQSDAQ. The CDR3 region is CASSLVLAKAGAEGVHYNEQFF. The CDR3 coding sequence is TGTGCCAGCAGCTTAGTACTAGCCAAGGCCGGGGCAGAAGGGGTACACTACAATGAGCAGTTCTTC. Variable domain in full (rest from reference TRBV7-4 and TRBJ2-1): GAGVSQSPRYKVAKRGRDVALRCDSISGHVTLYWYRQTLGQGSEVLTYSQSDAQRDKSGRPSGRFSAERPERSVSTLKIQRTEQGDSAVYLCASSLVLAKAGAEGVHYNEQFFGPGTRLTVL.

By share, this clone ranks as medium-sized. The chain combines TRBV5-1 with TRBJ2-1, with 10 bases fitting TRBD2. There are 16 residues in the CDR3. The J segment lost 7 bases and the V segment lost 0 bases, leaving 7 bases of the junction unmatched. The germline gives CDR1 SGHRS, CDR2 YFSETQ. The CDR3 nucleotides are TGCGCCAGCAGCTTGGCCTCGACTAGCGGGTCAAATGAGCAGTTCTTC. Translated, it gives CASSLASTSGSNEQFF.

This clone came up many times. The chain uses TRBV28 and TRBJ2-3; D remains unclear. Germline V gene lookup returns CDR1 MDHEN and CDR2 SYDVKM. CDR3 size: 13 residues. Trimming shortened V by 5 bases and J by 3 bases, and 9 bases separated the two germline ends. The CDR3 reads CASSNSRTDTQYF. The CDR3 nucleotides are TGTGCCAGCAGTAACTCTAGGACAGATACGCAGTATTTT.

The sample holds many counts of this clone. This sequence joins TRBV4-1 and TRBJ1-2; D not resolved. The CDR3 extends over 17 amino acids. The V and J ends lost 2 bases and 4 bases respectively, with 20 bases between them. CDR1 is MGHRA, CDR2 YSYEKL, per germline. The CDR3 bases are TGCGCCAGCAGCCAAAAAGGTCCTGAGGACGGATTCTATGGCTACACCTTC. As protein: CASSQKGPEDGFYGYTF.

In its sample, this clone is medium-sized (0.01 to 0.1%). The chain couples TRBV6-2 or TRBV6-3 to TRBJ1-6, with 10 bases aligning to TRBD1. The CDR3 contains 17 residues. Germline V gene data show CDR1 as MNHEY and CDR2 as SVGEGT. V was pared by 6 bases and J by 10 bases, with 15 bases of the junction left unmatched. The CDR3 protein is CASSTIPGQGYGSPLHF. For the CDR3, the DNA is TGTGCCAGCAGCACGATACCGGGACAGGGGTATGGCTCACCCCTCCACTTT.

In regard to this clone: Its ends do not fully match the called genes, so a read error is possible. V usage is TRBV5-1 and J usage is TRBJ2-7; D remains ambiguous. The germline V gene encodes CDR1 SGHRS and CDR2 YFSETQ. This CDR3 is 13 amino acids long. The CDR3 bases are TGCGCCAGCATCTTGGCCAGCTCCTACGAGCAATACTTC. Amino acid sequence: CASILASSYEQYF.

At least ten counts were recorded for this clone. The V call is TRBV28, the J call TRBJ2-3, with D unresolved. Trimming cost V 2 bases and J 7 bases, with 7 bases left between them. There are 12 residues in the CDR3. The germline gives CDR1 MDHEN, CDR2 SYDVKM. CDR3 amino acids: CASSLVRYTQYF. CDR3 bases: TGTGCCAGCAGTTTAGTGCGATATACGCAGTATTTT.

With respect to this clone: Being one base from a much bigger clone, this may be a read error. The chain recombines TRBV28 with TRBJ2-2; tentatively, D is TRBD1 or TRBD2 (6 bases each). Trimming cost V 10 bases and J 7 bases, with 16 bases left between them. Germline V CDR1 and CDR2: MDHEN, SYDVKM. The CDR3 covers 13 residues. CDR3 sequence reads: CAIGGGAGGELFF. The CDR3 coding sequence is TGTGCCATCGGAGGGGGTGCCGGCGGGGAGCTGTTTTTT.

This clone was detected ten times or more. A much larger clone is a single base away; this may be a read error. The V gene is TRBV7-9, the J gene TRBJ2-7; D call uncertain. This CDR3 spans 12 amino acids. The V end was cut by 3 bases, the J end by 4 bases, with 7 bases between. Germline CDR1 SEHNR, CDR2 FQNEAQ (reference sequence). The CDR3 sequence: CASSLDKYEQYF. CDR3 in DNA: TGTGCCAGCAGCTTGGATAAATACGAGCAGTACTTC.

This chain joins TRBV28 and TRBJ2-7, with D possibly being TRBD1 or TRBD2 (5 bases each). Trimming removed 7 bases from V and 0 bases from J, with 16 bases in between. CDR1 and CDR2 (germline): MDHEN, SYDVKM. The length of the CDR3 is 15 residues. The chain's CDR3 is CASTLSSGPSYEQYF. CDR3 nucleotides: TGTGCCAGCACCCTGAGTTCGGGACCCTCCTACGAGCAGTACTTC.

In its sample, this clone was seen many times. The CDR3, as DNA: TGTGCCAGCAGTCCACGACTAGCGGGAGGATCAAACATTCAGTACTTC. It is translated as CASSPRLAGGSNIQYF. V and J are TRBV28 and TRBJ2-4, with 13 nucleotides matching TRBD2. Trimming took 5 bases from V and 6 from J; bases not matched to a gene: 7. CDR3 length equals 16 residues. Germline V lookup: CDR1 MDHEN, CDR2 SYDVKM.

This clone was picked up many times. The rearrangement uses TRBV15 and TRBJ2-7; D may be TRBD2 (6 bases). V dropped 1 base and J dropped 5 bases, with 15 bases sitting between them. Germline V gene data show CDR1 as LNHNV and CDR2 as YYDKDF (reference sequence). The CDR3 sequence is 15 residues long. The CDR3 region is CATSRGGREVDEQYF. CDR3 nucleotide sequence: TGTGCCACCAGCAGAGGTGGCAGGGAGGTTGACGAGCAGTACTTC.